Below, 20 T cell receptor beta chains from the same sample are listed, as sequenced in a study of shared clonotypes between healthy human individuals. Repertoires were generated with immunoSEQ multiplex PCR, while TCRdb's copy carries only in-frame clones and drops some. The data contain 330,000 or so clones, more than 60% of them seen just once; the ten biggest clones take up 8.5% to 12%. Sequencing was performed on memory CD4+ T cells sorted from blood. Indicated subset: CD45RA-negative fraction. The receptors derive from a young man in good health.

This clone was recorded a few times. The gene calls are TRBV2 and TRBJ1-2; no clear D gene. CDR1 is SNHLY, CDR2 FYNNEI, per germline. The CDR3 extends over 11 amino acids. V was trimmed by 4 bases and J by 8 bases, leaving 8 bases between them. The CDR3 DNA sequence: TGTGCCAGCAGTGCCTTGGAAGGCTACACCTTC. Translated, it gives CASSALEGYTF. The full variable domain, with the rest looked up from reference TRBV2 and TRBJ1-2, is EPEVTQTPSHQVTQMGQEVILRCVPISNHLYFYWYRQILGQKVEFLVSFYNNEISEKSEIFDDQFSVERPDGSNFTLKIRSTKLEDSAMYFCASSALEGYTFGSGTRLTVV.

In regard to this clone: Distinct nucleotide sequences in the sample also encode this CDR3. The gene calls are TRBV29-1 and TRBJ2-5; D unclear. This CDR3 spans 9 amino acids. V was cut by 0 bases and J by 7 bases, with 0 bases left in between. Germline CDR1 and CDR2: SQVTM and ANQGSEA. CDR3 sequence: CSVEETQYF. The CDR3 DNA sequence: TGCAGCGTTGAAGAGACCCAGTACTTC.

J is TRBJ1-4 and V is TRBV6-6, with 8 nucleotides matching TRBD1. Germline loops: CDR1 MNHNY, CDR2 SVGAGI (reference sequence). CDR3 size: 15 residues. V dropped 8 bases and J dropped 7; count of bases not matched to a gene: 12. CDR3 sequence (DNA): TGTGCCAGCGCCCCGGACAGGGCGTTCACTGAAAAACTGTTTTTT. It translates to CASAPDRAFTEKLFF.

The chain couples TRBV28 to TRBJ1-1; D gene unclear. V lost 7 bases to trimming and J lost 11 bases, with 11 bases between them. This CDR3 is 10 amino acids long. Germline V gene data show CDR1 as MDHEN and CDR2 as SYDVKM. The CDR3 DNA reads TGTGCCAGCAAGCGTCGTGTTGCTTTCTTT. Its protein product is CASKRRVAFF.

The V call is TRBV21-1, the J call TRBJ2-7; TRBD2 is taken as the D call from the table, unchecked against the DNA. TRBV21-1 is an annotated pseudogene. The CDR3 has 14 amino acids. The CDR3 loop reads CASSKRWGVHEQYF. The CDR3 DNA sequence: TGTGCCAGCAGCAAAAGATGGGGGGTCCACGAGCAGTACTTC.

The gene calls are TRBV29-1 and TRBJ2-4, with TRBD1 identical over 9 bases. The germline gives CDR1 SQVTM, CDR2 ANQGSEA. V shed 6 bases and J 8 bases; nucleotides not matched to a gene: 5. CDR3 length: 12 amino acids. The CDR3 loop reads CSVAGQGDIQYF. Here the CDR3 DNA reads TGCAGCGTAGCGGGACAGGGCGACATTCAGTACTTC.

This chain joins TRBV28 and TRBJ2-7; the match to TRBD2 covers 12 bases. V gave up 2 bases and J gave up 3 bases; unmatched junction bases: 11. The germline gives CDR1 MDHEN, CDR2 SYDVKM. There are 18 residues in the CDR3. CDR3 bases: TGTGCCAGCAGTTTACCGGGACTAGCGGGCCAACGGGGCTACGAGCAGTACTTC. This sequence encodes CASSLPGLAGQRGYEQYF.

This clone has only a few counts. This rearrangement joins TRBV14 to TRBJ2-1; TRBD2 agrees at 8 bases. Germline V lookup: CDR1 SGHDN, CDR2 FVKESK. V was pared by 4 bases and J by 6 bases, with 2 bases of the junction left unmatched. The CDR3 runs to 13 residues. This CDR3 reads CASSPGRANEQFF. In DNA form, the CDR3 reads TGTGCCAGCAGCCCCGGGAGGGCCAATGAGCAGTTCTTC.

The CDR3 here is CASSVSSGSYNEQFF. CDR3 sequence (DNA): TGTGCCAGCAGCGTAAGCAGCGGTTCCTACAATGAGCAGTTCTTC. This chain links TRBV9 with TRBJ2-1, with D possibly TRBD2 on 5 matching bases. The CDR3 loop spans 15 amino acids. Trimming removed 1 base at V and 1 base at J, with 9 bases between. Germline values: CDR1 SGDLS, CDR2 YYNGEE. Drawing the rest from reference TRBV9 and TRBJ2-1, the complete variable domain is DSGVTQTPKHLITATGQRVTLRCSPRSGDLSVYWYQQSLDQGLQFLIQYYNGEERAKGNILERFSAQQFPDLHSELNLSSLELGDSALYFCASSVSSGSYNEQFFGPGTRLTVL.

This clone was observed at least ten times. The V and J genes are TRBV5-5 and TRBJ1-4; no clear D. The CDR3 consists of 16 residues. Per the germline V gene, CDR1 is SGHKS and CDR2 is YYEKEE (reference sequence). Trimming stripped 1 base from V and 2 bases from J, with 12 bases between. The CDR3 DNA follows: TGTGCCAGCAGCTTGTATGCGGGTTCGACTAATGAAAAACTGTTTTTT. Protein product: CASSLYAGSTNEKLFF.

This chain links TRBV19 with TRBJ2-3; 11 bases are a match to TRBD2. The V gene end was trimmed by 1 base and the J gene end by 0 bases; junction bases not matched to a gene: 12. The CDR3 is 20 residues long. The V gene's germline CDR1 is LNHDA and CDR2 SQIVND (reference sequence). CDR3 nucleotides: TGTGCCAGTAGTATAGTGTCAACAAATGTAGCGGGAGGGAGCACAGATACGCAGTATTTT. Protein: CASSIVSTNVAGGSTDTQYF. Variable domain in full (rest from reference TRBV19 and TRBJ2-3): DGGITQSPKYLFRKEGQNVTLSCEQNLNHDAMYWYRQDPGQGLRLIYYSQIVNDFQKGDIAEGYSVSREKKESFPLTVTSAQKNPTAFYLCASSIVSTNVAGGSTDTQYFGPGTRLTVL.

This chain joins TRBV5-1 and TRBJ2-1; 10 bases agree with TRBD2. CDR3 length: 17 residues. V lost 0 bases and J lost 4; bases outside the gene matches: 7. Germline CDR1 and CDR2: SGHRS and YFSETQ. The CDR3 coding sequence is TGCGCCAGCAGCTTGGGGTTAGCGGGAGGCCTATACAATGAGCAGTTCTTC. The encoded protein is CASSLGLAGGLYNEQFF.

The gene calls are TRBV19 and TRBJ2-1; D is ambiguous. Germline CDR1 and CDR2: LNHDA and SQIVND (reference sequence). The V gene lost 7 bases and the J gene lost 2 bases, with 15 bases spanning the gap. The CDR3 runs 15 residues. CDR3 sequence reads: CASTTELGAYNEQFF. CDR3 DNA: TGTGCCAGTACCACCGAGCTGGGCGCCTACAATGAGCAGTTCTTC.

The J gene is TRBJ1-1, the V gene TRBV2; TRBD1 matches 9 bases. CDR3 length equals 13 residues. CDR1 and CDR2 (germline): SNHLY, FYNNEI. The trim removed 7 bases at V and 7 bases at J, leaving 7 bases unmatched. CDR3 sequence (DNA): TGTGCCAGCATTCGACAGGGGGGCTATGAAGCTTTCTTT. This sequence encodes CASIRQGGYEAFF. The full variable domain, its missing parts supplied by reference TRBV2 and TRBJ1-1, is EPEVTQTPSHQVTQMGQEVILRCVPISNHLYFYWYRQILGQKVEFLVSFYNNEISEKSEIFDDQFSVERPDGSNFTLKIRSTKLEDSAMYFCASIRQGGYEAFFGQGTRLTVV.

The J gene is TRBJ2-1, the V gene TRBV15, with 9 bases identical to TRBD2. This CDR3 contains 16 residues. CDR1 LNHNV and CDR2 YYDKDF come from the germline V gene (reference sequence). The trim removed 3 bases at V and 8 bases at J, leaving 11 bases unmatched. CDR3 coding DNA: TGTGCCACCAGCAGGACTGGCGGGAGGGCCTCATATGAGCAGTTCTTC. Translating it yields CATSRTGGRASYEQFF.

This clone has ten or more counts. J is TRBJ2-7 and V is TRBV28, with D perhaps matching TRBD1 (5 bases). CDR3 length: 15 residues. V dropped 8 bases and J dropped 3 bases, with 20 bases sitting between them. Germline V gene data show CDR1 as MDHEN and CDR2 as SYDVKM. In DNA, the CDR3 is TGTGCCAGCGATTCGGCAGGGTTTCGGCGCTACGAGCAGTACTTC. Translation gives CASDSAGFRRYEQYF.

The table lists this clone with a few counts. The J gene is TRBJ2-7, the V gene TRBV5-1, with 8 bases that match TRBD2. The germline V gene encodes CDR1 SGHRS and CDR2 YFSETQ. This CDR3 region has 18 residues. The V gene end was trimmed by 4 bases and the J gene end by 3 bases; junction bases not matched to a gene: 18. The CDR3 region is CASSISGTRGFGNYEQYF. The CDR3 region has the DNA TGCGCCAGCAGCATCTCCGGGACTAGAGGGTTCGGGAACTACGAGCAGTACTTC.

This chain joins TRBV5-6 and TRBJ1-2; 8 bases are shared with TRBD1. The trim removed 3 bases at V and 6 bases at J, leaving 7 bases unmatched. The germline CDR1 and CDR2 sequences are SGHDT and YYEEEE. The CDR3 sequence is 14 residues long. The DNA for the CDR3 is TGTGCCAGCAGCTACGTGGACAGGGTGGATGGCTACACCTTC. Amino acid sequence: CASSYVDRVDGYTF.

The V and J genes are TRBV6-5 and TRBJ1-5; no reliable D call. Germline V gives CDR1 MNHEY, CDR2 SVGAGI. Between the trimmed V and J ends, which lost 6 bases and 1 base, there was a span of 10 bases. The CDR3 runs 14 residues. The CDR3 protein is CASSAVRSNQPQHF. The CDR3 DNA reads as TGTGCCAGCAGCGCTGTCAGGAGCAATCAGCCCCAGCATTTT.

This chain uses TRBV7-2 with TRBJ1-2; D not certain. Germline V gives CDR1 SGHTA, CDR2 FQGNSA. This CDR3 region has 11 residues. V was trimmed by 6 bases and J by 8 bases, leaving 10 bases between them. The CDR3 loop is CASSRLGGYTF. CDR3 bases: TGTGCCAGCAGTCGGTTGGGAGGCTACACCTTC.